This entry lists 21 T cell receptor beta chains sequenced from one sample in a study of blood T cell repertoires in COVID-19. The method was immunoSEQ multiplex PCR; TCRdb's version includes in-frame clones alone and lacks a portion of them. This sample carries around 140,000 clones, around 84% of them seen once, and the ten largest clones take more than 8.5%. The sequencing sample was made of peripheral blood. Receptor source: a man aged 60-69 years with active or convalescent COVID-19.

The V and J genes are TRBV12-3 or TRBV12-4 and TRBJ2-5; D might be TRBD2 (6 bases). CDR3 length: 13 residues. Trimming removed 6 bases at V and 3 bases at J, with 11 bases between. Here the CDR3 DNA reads TGTGCCAGCAGACGGATAGCGGAAGAGACCCAGTACTTC. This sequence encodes CASRRIAEETQYF.

The CDR3 nucleotides read TGTGCCAGCAGTTTACCAGGGGGTCCGAGCGGTGAGCAGTTCTTC. Translating gives CASSLPGGPSGEQFF. The chain employs TRBV27 and TRBJ2-1; 7 nucleotides agree with TRBD1. Germline V CDR1 and CDR2: MNHEY, SMNVEV (reference sequence). This CDR3 is 15 amino acids long. V gave up 2 bases and J gave up 9 bases; unmatched junction bases: 10.

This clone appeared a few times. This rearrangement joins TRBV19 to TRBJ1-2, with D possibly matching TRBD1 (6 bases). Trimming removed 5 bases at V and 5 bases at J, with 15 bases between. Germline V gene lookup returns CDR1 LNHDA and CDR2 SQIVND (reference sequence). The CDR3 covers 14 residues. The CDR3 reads CASSPRGFRYGYTF. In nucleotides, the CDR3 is TGTGCCAGTAGTCCAAGGGGGTTTCGGTATGGCTACACCTTC.

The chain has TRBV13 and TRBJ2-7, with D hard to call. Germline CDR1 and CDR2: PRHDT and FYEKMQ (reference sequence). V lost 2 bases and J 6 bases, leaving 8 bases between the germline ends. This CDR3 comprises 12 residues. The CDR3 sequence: CASSLSGFEQYF. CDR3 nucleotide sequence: TGTGCCAGCAGCTTATCAGGTTTCGAGCAGTACTTC.

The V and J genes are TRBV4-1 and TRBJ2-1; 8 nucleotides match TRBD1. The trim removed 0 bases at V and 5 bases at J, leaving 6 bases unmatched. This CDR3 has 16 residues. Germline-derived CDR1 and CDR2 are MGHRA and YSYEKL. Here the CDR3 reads CASSQEIGQGNNEQFF. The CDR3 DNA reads TGCGCCAGCAGCCAAGAGATAGGACAGGGTAACAATGAGCAGTTCTTC.

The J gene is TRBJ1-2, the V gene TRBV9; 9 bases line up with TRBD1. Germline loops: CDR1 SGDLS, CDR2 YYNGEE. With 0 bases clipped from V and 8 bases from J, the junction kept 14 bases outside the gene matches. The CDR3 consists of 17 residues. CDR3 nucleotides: TGTGCCAGCAGCGTAGCTGTCTCCCCGGGACAGGGTGGAGGCTACACCTTC. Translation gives CASSVAVSPGQGGGYTF.

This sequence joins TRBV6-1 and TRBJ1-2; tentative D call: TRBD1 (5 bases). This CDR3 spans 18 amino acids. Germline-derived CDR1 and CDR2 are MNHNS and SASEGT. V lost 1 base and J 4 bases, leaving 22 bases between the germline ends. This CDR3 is CASSEVRQTILNAYGYTF. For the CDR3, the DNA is TGTGCCAGCAGTGAAGTCCGACAGACGATCTTAAACGCCTATGGCTACACCTTC.

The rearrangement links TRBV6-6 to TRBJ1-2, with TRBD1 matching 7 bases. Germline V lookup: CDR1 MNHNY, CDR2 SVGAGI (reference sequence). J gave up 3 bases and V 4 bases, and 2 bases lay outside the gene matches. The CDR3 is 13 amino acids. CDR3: CASSSGQYYGYTF. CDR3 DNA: TGTGCCAGCAGTTCGGGACAGTACTATGGCTACACCTTC.

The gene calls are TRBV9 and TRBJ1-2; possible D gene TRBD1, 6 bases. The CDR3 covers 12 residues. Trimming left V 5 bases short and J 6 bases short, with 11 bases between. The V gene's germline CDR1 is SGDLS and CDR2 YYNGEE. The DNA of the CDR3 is TGTGCCAGCAGTTCACAGGGAGATGGCTACACCTTC. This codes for CASSSQGDGYTF.

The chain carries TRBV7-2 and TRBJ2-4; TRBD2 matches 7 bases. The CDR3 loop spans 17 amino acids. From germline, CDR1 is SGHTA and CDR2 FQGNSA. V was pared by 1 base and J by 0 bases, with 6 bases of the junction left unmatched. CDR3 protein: CASSLDTRLAAKNIQYF. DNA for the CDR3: TGTGCCAGCAGCTTAGACACCAGACTAGCAGCCAAAAACATTCAGTACTTC.

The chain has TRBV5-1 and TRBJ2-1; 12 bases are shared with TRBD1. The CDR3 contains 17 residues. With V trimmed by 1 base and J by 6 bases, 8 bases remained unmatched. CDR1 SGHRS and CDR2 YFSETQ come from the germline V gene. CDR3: CASSLNAGTGGVNEQFF. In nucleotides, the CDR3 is TGCGCCAGCAGCTTGAACGCTGGGACAGGGGGCGTCAATGAGCAGTTCTTC.

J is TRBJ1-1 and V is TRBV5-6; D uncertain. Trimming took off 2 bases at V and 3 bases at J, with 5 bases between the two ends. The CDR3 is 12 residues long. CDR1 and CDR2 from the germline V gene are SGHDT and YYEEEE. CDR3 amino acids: CASSFLYTEAFF. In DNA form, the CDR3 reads TGTGCCAGCAGCTTTCTGTACACTGAAGCTTTCTTT.

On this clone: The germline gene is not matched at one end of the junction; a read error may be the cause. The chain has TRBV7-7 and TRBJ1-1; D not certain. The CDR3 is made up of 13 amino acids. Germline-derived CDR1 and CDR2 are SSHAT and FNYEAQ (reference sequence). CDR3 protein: CASSLGKNTEAFF. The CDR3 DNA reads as TGTGCTAGCAGCTTGGGCAAGAACACTGAAGCTTTCTTT.

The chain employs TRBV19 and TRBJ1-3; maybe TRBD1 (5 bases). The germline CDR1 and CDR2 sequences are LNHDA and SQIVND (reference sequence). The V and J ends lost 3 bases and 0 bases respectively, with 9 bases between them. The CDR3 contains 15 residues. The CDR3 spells CASSIRTGSGNTIYF. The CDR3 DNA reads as TGTGCCAGTAGTATTCGTACAGGCTCTGGAAACACCATATATTTT. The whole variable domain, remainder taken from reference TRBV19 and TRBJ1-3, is DGGITQSPKYLFRKEGQNVTLSCEQNLNHDAMYWYRQDPGQGLRLIYYSQIVNDFQKGDIAEGYSVSREKKESFPLTVTSAQKNPTAFYLCASSIRTGSGNTIYFGEGSWLTVV.

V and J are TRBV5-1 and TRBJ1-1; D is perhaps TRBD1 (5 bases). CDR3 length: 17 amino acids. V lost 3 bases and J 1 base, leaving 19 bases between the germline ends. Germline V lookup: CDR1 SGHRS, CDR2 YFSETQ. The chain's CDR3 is CASSWGVVTGPNTEAFF. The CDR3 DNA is TGCGCCAGCAGCTGGGGGGTGGTGACCGGACCGAACACTGAAGCTTTCTTT.

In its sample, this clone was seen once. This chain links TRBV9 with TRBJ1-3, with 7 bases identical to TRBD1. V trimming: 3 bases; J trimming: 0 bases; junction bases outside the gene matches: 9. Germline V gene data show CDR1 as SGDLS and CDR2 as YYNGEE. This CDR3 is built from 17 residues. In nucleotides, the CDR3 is TGTGCCAGCAGCGCGAGACAGGGCCCAGTCTCTGGAAACACCATATATTTT. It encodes CASSARQGPVSGNTIYF.

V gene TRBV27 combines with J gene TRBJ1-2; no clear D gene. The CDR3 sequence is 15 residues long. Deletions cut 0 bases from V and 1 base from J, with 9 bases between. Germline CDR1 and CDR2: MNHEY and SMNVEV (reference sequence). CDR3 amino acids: CASSLSSGINYGYTF. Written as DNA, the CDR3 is TGTGCCAGCAGTTTATCGTCGGGAATTAACTATGGCTACACCTTC.

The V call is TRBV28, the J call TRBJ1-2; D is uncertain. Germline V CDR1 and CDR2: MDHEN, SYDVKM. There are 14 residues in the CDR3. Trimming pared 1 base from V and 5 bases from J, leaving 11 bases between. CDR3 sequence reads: CASSLYLSGYGYTF. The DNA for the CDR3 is TGTGCCAGCAGTTTATACCTATCGGGGTATGGCTACACCTTC.

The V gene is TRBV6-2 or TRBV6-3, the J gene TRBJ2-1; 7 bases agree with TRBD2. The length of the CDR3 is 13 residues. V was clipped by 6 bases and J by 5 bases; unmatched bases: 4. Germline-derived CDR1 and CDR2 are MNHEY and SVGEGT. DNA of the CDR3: TGTGCCAGCAGCCGGACTAGGAACAATGAGCAGTTCTTC. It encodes CASSRTRNNEQFF.

The DNA of the CDR3 is TGTGCCAGCAGTTCTAGCGGGAGTTCCCCTCTGAAAAGCTCCTACGAGCAGTACGTC. It translates to CASSSSGSSPLKSSYEQYV. This chain joins TRBV5-4 and TRBJ2-7, with 10 positions matching TRBD2. Germline V gene data show CDR1 as SGHNT and CDR2 as YYREEE (reference sequence). The CDR3 extends over 19 amino acids. V was clipped by 5 bases and J by 0 bases; unmatched bases: 17.

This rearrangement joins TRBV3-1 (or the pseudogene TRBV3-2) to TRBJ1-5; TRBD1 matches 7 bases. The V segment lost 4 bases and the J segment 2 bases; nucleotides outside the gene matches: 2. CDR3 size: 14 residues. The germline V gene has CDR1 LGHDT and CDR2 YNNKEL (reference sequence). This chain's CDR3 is CASSPGQGNQPQHF. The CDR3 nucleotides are TGTGCCAGCAGCCCAGGACAGGGCAATCAGCCCCAGCATTTT.